Sequencing of this TCR beta chain was carried out in a study of blood T cell repertoires in COVID-19 (dated by TCRdb to 2020 to 2021). Turning to the overall study: The collaborator samples originated in the United States, Italy and Spain and spanned the acute and convalescent phases of COVID-19. The dataset comprised deeply sampled blood TCRbeta repertoires from subjects exposed to, actively infected with, or recovered from COVID-19. The prospective study material was composed of cDNA or gDNA derived from T cells, B-cell-depleted T cells, or PBMCs. The repertoires were made available in a free public database intended to serve as a resource for research on the immune response to SARS-CoV-2. HLA class I and class II types, where available, came from metadata supplied by the sample provider rather than from assay-based typing. The samples were drawn from two sources: the first 160 participants of the ongoing ImmuneRACE study, and 1,200 or so subjects contributed by 6 global collaborators. Sample metadata almost always included a de-identified subject ID, COVID-19 status, age in years and sex. Results the study describes overall, beyond this receptor: The quantity of clinical and demographic metadata differed by source and by participant and was supplied without curation.

In Seattle, one collaborating source enrolled patients while the infection was active and tracked those patients longitudinally over the course of disease. Collaborating institutions collected whole blood in K2EDTA tubes following their own protocols. Collaborator samples were shipped for TCRbeta analysis as frozen whole blood, isolated PBMCs, or DNA extracted from either sample type. V is clipped by 0 bases and J by 2 bases, and the sequence between their germline boundaries is 12 bases long. The CDR3, cysteine through phenylalanine, is 16 amino acids long. The only DNA kept is the CDR3, 48 bases in frame from the first base. The germline V gene specifies KGHDR as CDR1 and SFDVKD as CDR2. TCRbeta CDR3 regions were amplified from genomic DNA by means of the immunoSEQ Assay, a bias-controlled multiplex PCR. In the source study's methods: Nucleated cell counts per sample were estimated from amplification of reference gene primers within the assay. Sequence reads were collapsed and filtered to measure the absolute abundance of every unique TCRbeta CDR3 rearrangement. For each sample, productive Simpson clonality was calculated as the square root of Simpson's diversity index across productive rearrangements. Sourced from immuneACCESS, this table was stored by TCRdb with only in-frame sequences that have V and J called. A share of the clones is absent; for the studies checked, an unresolved V gene accounts for under half, and the remainder has no known explanation. Clone size and V and J calls were adopted from that table, with D and trimming inferred from the DNA. This sample gives approximately 93,000 clones in total; around 67% of them show up just once. Roughly 4% of the sample comes from the top ten.

Remarks on this clone: Its antigen is still unknown. No much larger clone exists at a distance of one base, and base qualities are not known.

Sequencing input: peripheral blood. The chain links TRBV24-1 with TRBJ2-5; a tentative D match to TRBD2 spans 7 bases. This receptor was taken from a man aged 65 to 79 with COVID-19, enrolled during active disease. CDR3 loop: CATSDLSRGGQETQYF. The sequence in DNA is TGTGCCACCAGTGATTTGTCCAGGGGAGGGCAAGAGACCCAGTACTTC.